This T cell receptor (beta chain) was identified in a study of blood T cell repertoires in COVID-19. Overall study: Acute and convalescent COVID-19 samples came from the United States, Italy and Spain. In each case, the material was cDNA or gDNA derived from T cells, B-cell-depleted T cells, or PBMCs.

Authors' methods: The assay estimated nucleated cells by amplifying reference gene primers. TCRdb's copy holds only in-frame clones and misses some; the assay was immunoSEQ multiplex PCR. V, J and clone size reflect that table, while D and trimming were determined from the DNA. The sample includes approximately 220,000 clones, approximately 83% seen only once; the top ten take 2% to 2.5%. This clone was detected ten times or more. The same CDR3 also results from other DNA sequences found in this sample. The CDR3 loop spans 12 amino acids. V was clipped by 4 bases and J by 5 bases, with 9 bases between them. Germline V lookup: CDR1 PRHDT, CDR2 FYEKMQ (reference sequence).

The chain combines TRBV13 with TRBJ2-7; perhaps TRBD1 as D (5 bases). The sequence derives from a woman aged 55-70 years with acute or convalescent COVID-19. The sequenced material came from peripheral blood. The CDR3 coding sequence is TGTGCCAGCAGCTCCCAAGGGGACGAGCAGTACTTC. This encodes CASSSQGDEQYF. Drawing the rest from reference TRBV13 and TRBJ2-7, the complete variable domain is AAGVIQSPRHLIKEKRETATLKCYPIPRHDTVYWYQQGPGQDPQFLISFYEKMQSDKGSIPDRFSAQQFSDYHSELNMSSLELGDSALYFCASSSQGDEQYFGPGTRLTVT.